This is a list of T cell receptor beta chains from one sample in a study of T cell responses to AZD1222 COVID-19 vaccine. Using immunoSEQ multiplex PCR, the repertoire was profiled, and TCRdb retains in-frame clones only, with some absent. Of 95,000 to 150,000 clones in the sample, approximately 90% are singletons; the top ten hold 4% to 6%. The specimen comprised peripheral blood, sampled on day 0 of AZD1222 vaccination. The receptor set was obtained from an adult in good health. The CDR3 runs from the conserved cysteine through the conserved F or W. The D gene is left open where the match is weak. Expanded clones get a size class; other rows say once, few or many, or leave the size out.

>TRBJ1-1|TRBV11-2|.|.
TGTGCCAGCAGCTCCAACCGGGACGGGGGAGCTTTCTTT
CASSSNRDGGAFF
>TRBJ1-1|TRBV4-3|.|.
TGCGCCAGCAGCCAGGAGTATCTTGGATGGGACACTGAAGCTTTCTTT
CASSQEYLGWDTEAFF
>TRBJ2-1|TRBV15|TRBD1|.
TGTGCCACCAGCGCTTGGGACAGGGGGGATGAGCAGTTCTTC
CATSAWDRGDEQFF
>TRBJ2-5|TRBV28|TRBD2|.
TGTGCCAGCGGAACTAGCGCCCTTCAAGAGACCCAGTACTTC
CASGTSALQETQYF
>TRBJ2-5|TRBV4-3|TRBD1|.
TGCGCCAGCAGCCAACAACTAGGGGGCGAGACCCAGTACTTC
CASSQQLGGETQYF
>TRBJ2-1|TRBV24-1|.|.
TGTGCCACCAGCGAAGGGGACGCTTCATTCAATGAGCAGTTCTTC
CATSEGDASFNEQFF
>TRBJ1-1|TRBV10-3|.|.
TGTGCCATCAGTGAGTCGGGAGAGGGTTTGAACACTGAAGCTTTCTTT
CAISESGEGLNTEAFF
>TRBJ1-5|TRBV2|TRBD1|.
TGTGCCAGCAGTGGTACAGGGGGCAATCAGCCCCAGCATTTT
CASSGTGGNQPQHF
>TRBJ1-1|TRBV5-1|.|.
TGCGCCAGCAGCTTGGGACAGGCTAACACTGAAGCTTTCTTT
CASSLGQANTEAFF
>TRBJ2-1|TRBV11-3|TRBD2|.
TGTGCCAGCAGCTGGGGTAGCGGGGACGCTTCCTACAATGAGCAGTTCTTC
CASSWGSGDASYNEQFF
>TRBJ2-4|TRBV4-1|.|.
TGCGCCAGCAGCCAAGATCGGGACTCCTGGAACATTCAGTACTTC
CASSQDRDSWNIQYF
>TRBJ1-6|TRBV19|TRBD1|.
TGTGCCAGTAAGACCCAGGGGGCGAGTTCACCCCTCCACTTT
CASKTQGASSPLHF
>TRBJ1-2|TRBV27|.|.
TGTGCCAGCGCAGGGTCGGCTAACTATGGCTACACCTTC
CASAGSANYGYTF
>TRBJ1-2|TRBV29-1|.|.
TGCAGCGTTGAATTTTTTGGGGCCGGCTACACCTTC
CSVEFFGAGYTF
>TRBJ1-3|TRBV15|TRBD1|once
TGTGCCACCAGCAGAGCGGGTCGGGACAGGGGAAACACCATATATTTT
CATSRAGRDRGNTIYF
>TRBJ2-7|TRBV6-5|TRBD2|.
TGTGCCAGCAGCCAAGCGGGGGCACTCTACGAGCAGTACTTC
CASSQAGALYEQYF
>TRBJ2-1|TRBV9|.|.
TGTGCCAGCAGTCGGAGGGGCGGGGACAATGAGCAGTTCTTC
CASSRRGGDNEQFF
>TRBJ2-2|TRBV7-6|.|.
TGTGCCAGCAGCTTAGGCCAGGGAGGTACCGGGGAGCTGTTTTTT
CASSLGQGGTGELFF
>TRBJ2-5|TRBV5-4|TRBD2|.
TGTGCCAGCAGCCCGGGACTAGCGGGGAACCAAGAGACCCAGTACTTC
CASSPGLAGNQETQYF
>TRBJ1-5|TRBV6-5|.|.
TGTGCCAGCAGTTACATGAGGGACCCCAATCAGCCCCAGCATTTT
CASSYMRDPNQPQHF
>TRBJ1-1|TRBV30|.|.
TGTGCCTGGAGTAAGGGGCTTCGGACTGAAGCTTTCTTT
CAWSKGLRTEAFF
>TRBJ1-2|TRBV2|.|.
TGTGCCAGCAGTGGGGGCCCGTTCTCGGGCTACACCTTC
CASSGGPFSGYTF
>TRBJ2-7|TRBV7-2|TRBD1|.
TGTGCCAGCAGCCCACGAGCTAGGGGGCAGGCCTACGAGCAGTACTTC
CASSPRARGQAYEQYF
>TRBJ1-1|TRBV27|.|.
TGTGCCAGCAGTTTTTACTCCATGAACACTGAAGCTTTCTTT
CASSFYSMNTEAFF
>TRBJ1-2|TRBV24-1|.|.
TGTGCCACCAGTGGGGGGAGAACCTCGGCGGGCTACACCTTC
CATSGGRTSAGYTF
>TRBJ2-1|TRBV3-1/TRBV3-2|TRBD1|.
TGTGCCAGCAGCCAAGAAAGCCGGACAGGGAACCAGTTCTTC
CASSQESRTGNQFF
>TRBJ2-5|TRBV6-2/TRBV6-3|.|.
TGTGCCAGCAGCAAATCGAGTTTCCAAGAGACCCAGTACTTC
CASSKSSFQETQYF
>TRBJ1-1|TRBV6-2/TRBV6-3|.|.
TGTGCCAGCAGTTACACCGCGGGTACGGGATTGAGCACTGAAGCTTTCTTT
CASSYTAGTGLSTEAFF
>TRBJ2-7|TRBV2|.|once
TGTGCCAGCAGTGAATTTTCCACTCCAAAAACCTCCTACGAGCAGTACTTC
CASSEFSTPKTSYEQYF
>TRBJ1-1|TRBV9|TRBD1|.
TGTGCCAGCAGCCCTCATTCCGGGACAGAGGCTGAAGCTTTCTTT
CASSPHSGTEAEAFF
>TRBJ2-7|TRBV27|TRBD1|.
TGTGCCAGCAGTTTAAGGCGGACAGGGGACGAGCAGTACTTC
CASSLRRTGDEQYF
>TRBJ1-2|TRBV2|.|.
TGTGCCAGCAGTTTAACTGACAGGACTATCTATGGCTACACCTTC
CASSLTDRTIYGYTF
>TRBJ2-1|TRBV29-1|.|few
TGCAGCGTTGAAGCCCCGGACAGAGTCTCCTACAATGAGCAGTTCTTC
CSVEAPDRVSYNEQFF
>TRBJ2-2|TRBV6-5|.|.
TGTGCCAGCAGGAAGGTCTGGAACACCGGGGAGCTGTTTTTT
CASRKVWNTGELFF
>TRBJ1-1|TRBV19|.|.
TGTGCCAGTAGTATAGGATCGGGGATCTCTGAAGCTTTCTTT
CASSIGSGISEAFF
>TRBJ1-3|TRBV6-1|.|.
TGTGCCAGCAGTGATGTGTGGCAACACTCTGGAAACACCATATATTTT
CASSDVWQHSGNTIYF
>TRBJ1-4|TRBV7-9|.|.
TGTGCCAGCAGCTCTAGGGCCCAGGACCGAGAAAAACTGTTTTTT
CASSSRAQDREKLFF
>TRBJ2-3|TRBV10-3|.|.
TGTGCCATCAGTGACTCGTCCTCTAGCACAGATACGCAGTATTTT
CAISDSSSSTDTQYF
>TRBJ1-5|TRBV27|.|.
TGTGCCAGCAGTCCTCGGGGAGGGGGAGTCCTTGGCAATCAGCCCCAGCATTTT
CASSPRGGGVLGNQPQHF
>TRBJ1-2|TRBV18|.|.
TGTGCCAGCTCACCGTCCTCCGGAACAACAAACTATGGCTACACCTTC
CASSPSSGTTNYGYTF
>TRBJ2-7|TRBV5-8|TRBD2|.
TGTGCCAGCAGCTTTTCTAGCGGGGGTTCCTACGAGCAGTACTTC
CASSFSSGGSYEQYF
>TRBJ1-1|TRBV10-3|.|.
TGTGCCATCGCCCGACACGGAAACACTGAAGCTTTCTTT
CAIARHGNTEAFF
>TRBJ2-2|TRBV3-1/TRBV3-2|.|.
TGTGCCAGCAGCCTAACGTACACCGGGGAGCTGTTTTTT
CASSLTYTGELFF